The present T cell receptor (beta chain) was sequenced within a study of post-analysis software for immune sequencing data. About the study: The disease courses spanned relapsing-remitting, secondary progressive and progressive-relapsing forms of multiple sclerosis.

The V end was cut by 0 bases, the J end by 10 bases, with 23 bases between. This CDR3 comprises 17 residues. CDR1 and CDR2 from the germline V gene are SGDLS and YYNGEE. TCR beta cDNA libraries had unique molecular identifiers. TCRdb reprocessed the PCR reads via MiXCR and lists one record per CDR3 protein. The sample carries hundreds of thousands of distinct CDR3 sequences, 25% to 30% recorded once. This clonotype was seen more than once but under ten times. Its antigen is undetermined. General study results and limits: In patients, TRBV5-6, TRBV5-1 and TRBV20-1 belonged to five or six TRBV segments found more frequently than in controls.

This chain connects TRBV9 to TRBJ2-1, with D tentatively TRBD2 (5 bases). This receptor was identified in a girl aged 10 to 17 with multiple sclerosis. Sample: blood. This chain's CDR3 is CASSVGGSPGLGSEQFF. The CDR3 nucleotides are TGTGCCAGCAGCGTAGGAGGTTCCCCGGGGTTAGGGTCAGAGCAGTTCTTC. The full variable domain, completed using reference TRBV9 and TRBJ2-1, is DSGVTQTPKHLITATGQRVTLRCSPRSGDLSVYWYQQSLDQGLQFLIQYYNGEERAKGNILERFSAQQFPDLHSELNLSSLELGDSALYFCASSVGGSPGLGSEQFFGPGTRLTVL.